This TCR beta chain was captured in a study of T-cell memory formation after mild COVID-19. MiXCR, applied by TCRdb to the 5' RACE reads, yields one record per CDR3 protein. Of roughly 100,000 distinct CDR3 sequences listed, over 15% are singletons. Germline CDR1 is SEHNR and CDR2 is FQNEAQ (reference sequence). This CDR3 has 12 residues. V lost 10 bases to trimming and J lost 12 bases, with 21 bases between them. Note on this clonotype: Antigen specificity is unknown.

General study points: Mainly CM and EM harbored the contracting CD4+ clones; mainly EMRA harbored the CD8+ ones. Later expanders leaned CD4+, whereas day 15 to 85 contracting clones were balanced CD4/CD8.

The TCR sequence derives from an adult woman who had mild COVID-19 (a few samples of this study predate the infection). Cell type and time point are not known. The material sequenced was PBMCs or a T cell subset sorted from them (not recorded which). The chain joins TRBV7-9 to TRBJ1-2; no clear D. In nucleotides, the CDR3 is TGTGCCACCAACGCAATCTCGGGTGGTGACACCTTC. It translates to CATNAISGGDTF.